This T cell receptor beta chain emerged from a study of T cell changes during pregnancy in multiple sclerosis. Clones were read by immunoSEQ multiplex PCR, and TCRdb kept only the in-frame ones, dropping some. The sample has some 60,000 clones; 85% to 95% are singletons. The clonotype was recovered from a female donor with multiple sclerosis, enrolled in a pregnancy study. The sample consisted of CD4+ T cells from peripheral blood mononuclear cells, taken before pregnancy.

In nucleotides, the CDR3 is TGCGCCAGCAGCTTGTCCAGCTCTGGGGCCAACGTCCTGACTTTC. Amino acid sequence: CASSLSSSGANVLTF. The chain has TRBV5-1 and TRBJ2-6; D ambiguous. V was cut by 1 base and J by 0 bases, with 5 bases left in between. CDR1 is SGHRS and CDR2 is YFSETQ in the germline V gene. The CDR3 has 15 residues.